A selection of T cell receptor beta chains follows, all from one sample in a study of blood T cell repertoires in COVID-19. Sequencing was performed with immunoSEQ multiplex PCR; in TCRdb, only in-frame clones are kept and a portion is missing. The data contain fewer than 200,000 clones, about 86% of them singletons. Sequenced input: peripheral blood. The receptors originated from a man in his forties or fifties with active or convalescent COVID-19. CDR3s leave out the opening cysteine and the closing phenylalanine or tryptophan. Fields, in order: J gene, V gene, CDR3 protein.

TRBJ2-7 TRBV5-1 ASSLVGAQAVEQY
TRBJ1-1 TRBV9 ASSVYRDDTEAF
TRBJ1-3 TRBV7-3 ASSSLQGQAGNTIY
TRBJ1-2 TRBV18 ASSLQGFDGYT
TRBJ1-4 TRBV10-1 ASSTEGTNEKLF
TRBJ2-7 TRBV27 ASSPVRAGGGYEQY
TRBJ2-1 TRBV5-1 ASSLGGLAEEQF
TRBJ1-1 TRBV3-1/TRBV3-2 ASSQSQVEAF
TRBJ2-1 TRBV3-1/TRBV3-2 ASSQDLGGWDEQF
TRBJ1-6 TRBV6-5 ASSFDRVRSPLH
TRBJ2-1 TRBV12-3/TRBV12-4 ASKPAAAGEQF
TRBJ1-2 TRBV27 ASSALGARDYGYT
TRBJ1-4 TRBV30 AVRVGTGLEKLF
TRBJ2-3 TRBV7-2 ASSARGLGTDTQY
TRBJ2-2 TRBV7-7 ASSQTGVTGELF